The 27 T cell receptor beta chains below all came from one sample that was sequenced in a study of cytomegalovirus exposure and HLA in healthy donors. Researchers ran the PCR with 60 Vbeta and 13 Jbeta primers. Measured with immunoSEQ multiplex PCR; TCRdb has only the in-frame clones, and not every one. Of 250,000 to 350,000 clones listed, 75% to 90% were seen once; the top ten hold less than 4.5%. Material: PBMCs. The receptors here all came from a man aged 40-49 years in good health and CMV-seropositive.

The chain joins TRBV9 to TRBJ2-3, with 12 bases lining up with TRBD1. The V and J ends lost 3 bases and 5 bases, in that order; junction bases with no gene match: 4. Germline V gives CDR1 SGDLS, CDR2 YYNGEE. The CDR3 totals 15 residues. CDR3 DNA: TGTGCCAGCAGCGCCGGGACAGGGGGCCGAGATACGCAGTATTTT. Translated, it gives CASSAGTGGRDTQYF. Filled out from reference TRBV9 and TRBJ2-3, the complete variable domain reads DSGVTQTPKHLITATGQRVTLRCSPRSGDLSVYWYQQSLDQGLQFLIQYYNGEERAKGNILERFSAQQFPDLHSELNLSSLELGDSALYFCASSAGTGGRDTQYFGPGTRLTVL.

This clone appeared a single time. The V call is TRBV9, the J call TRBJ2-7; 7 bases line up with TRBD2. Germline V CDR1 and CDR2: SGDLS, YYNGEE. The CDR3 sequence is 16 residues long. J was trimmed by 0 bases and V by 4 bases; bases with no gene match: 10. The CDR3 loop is CASSPSSGSSSYEQYF. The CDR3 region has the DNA TGTGCCAGCAGCCCAAGTAGCGGGTCAAGCTCCTACGAGCAGTACTTC.

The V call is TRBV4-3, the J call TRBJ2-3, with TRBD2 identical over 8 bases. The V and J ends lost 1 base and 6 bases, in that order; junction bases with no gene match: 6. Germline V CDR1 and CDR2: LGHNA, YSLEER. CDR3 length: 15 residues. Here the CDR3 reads CASSQGTSRADTQYF. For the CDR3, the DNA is TGCGCCAGCAGCCAAGGGACTAGCAGGGCGGATACGCAGTATTTT.

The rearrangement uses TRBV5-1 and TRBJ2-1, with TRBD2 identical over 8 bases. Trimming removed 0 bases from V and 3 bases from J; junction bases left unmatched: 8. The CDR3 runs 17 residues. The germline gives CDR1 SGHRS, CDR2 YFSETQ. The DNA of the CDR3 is TGCGCCAGCAGCTTGGGGGCTAGCGGGCTAGACTACAATGAGCAGTTCTTC. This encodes CASSLGASGLDYNEQFF.

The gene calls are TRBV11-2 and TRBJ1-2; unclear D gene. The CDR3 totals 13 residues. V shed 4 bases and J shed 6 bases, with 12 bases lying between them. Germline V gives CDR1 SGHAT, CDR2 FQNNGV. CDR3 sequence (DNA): TGTGCCAGCAGCTCGCACCCCGGGGATGGCTACACCTTC. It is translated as CASSSHPGDGYTF.

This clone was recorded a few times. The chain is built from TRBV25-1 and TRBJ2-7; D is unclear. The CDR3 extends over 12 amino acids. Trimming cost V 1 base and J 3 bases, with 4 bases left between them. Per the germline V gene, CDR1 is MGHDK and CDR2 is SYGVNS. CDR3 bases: TGTGCCAGCAGTGAATCTAGCTACGAGCAGTACTTC. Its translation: CASSESSYEQYF.

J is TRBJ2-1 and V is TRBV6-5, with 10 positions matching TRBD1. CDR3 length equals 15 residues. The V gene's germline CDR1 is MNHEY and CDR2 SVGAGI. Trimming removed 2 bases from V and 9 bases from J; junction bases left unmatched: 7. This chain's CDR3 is CASSYGDRGLGEQFF. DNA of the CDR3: TGTGCCAGCAGTTACGGGGACAGGGGACTGGGTGAGCAGTTCTTC.

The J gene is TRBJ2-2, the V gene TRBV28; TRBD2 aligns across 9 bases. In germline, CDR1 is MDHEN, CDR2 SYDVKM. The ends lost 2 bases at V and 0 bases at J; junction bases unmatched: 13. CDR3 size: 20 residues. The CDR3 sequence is CASSLGLAGMLSANTGELFF. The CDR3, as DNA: TGTGCCAGCAGTTTAGGGCTAGCGGGGATGTTATCCGCGAACACCGGGGAGCTGTTTTTT. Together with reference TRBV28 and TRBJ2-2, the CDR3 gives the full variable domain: DVKVTQSSRYLVKRTGEKVFLECVQDMDHENMFWYRQDPGLGLRLIYFSYDVKMKEKGDIPEGYSVSREKKERFSLILESASTNQTSMYLCASSLGLAGMLSANTGELFFGEGSRLTVL.

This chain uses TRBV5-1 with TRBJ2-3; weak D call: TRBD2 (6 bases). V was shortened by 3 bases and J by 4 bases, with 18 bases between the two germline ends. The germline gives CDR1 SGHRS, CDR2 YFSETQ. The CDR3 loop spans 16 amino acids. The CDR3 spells CASSSGDRGRADTQYF. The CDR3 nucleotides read TGCGCCAGCAGCTCGGGGGACCGTGGAAGAGCAGATACGCAGTATTTT.

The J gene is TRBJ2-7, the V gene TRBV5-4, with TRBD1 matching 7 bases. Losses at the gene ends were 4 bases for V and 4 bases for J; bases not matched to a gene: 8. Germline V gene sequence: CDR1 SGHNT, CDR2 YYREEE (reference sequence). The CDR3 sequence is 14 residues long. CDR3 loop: CASSPSGTVYEQYF. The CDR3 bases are TGTGCCAGCAGCCCCTCCGGGACAGTTTACGAGCAGTACTTC.

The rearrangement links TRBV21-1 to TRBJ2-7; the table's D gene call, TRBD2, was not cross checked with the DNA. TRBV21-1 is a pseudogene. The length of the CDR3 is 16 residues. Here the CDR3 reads CASSEGPGLAGDEQYF. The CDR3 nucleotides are TGTGCCAGCAGCGAAGGGCCCGGACTAGCGGGAGACGAGCAGTACTTC.

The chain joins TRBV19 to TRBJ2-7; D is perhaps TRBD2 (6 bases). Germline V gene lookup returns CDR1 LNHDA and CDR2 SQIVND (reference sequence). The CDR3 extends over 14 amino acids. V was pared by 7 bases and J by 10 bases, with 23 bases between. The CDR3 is CASKTGTLIQFQYF. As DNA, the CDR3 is TGTGCCAGTAAGACCGGGACTCTCATCCAGTTCCAGTACTTC.

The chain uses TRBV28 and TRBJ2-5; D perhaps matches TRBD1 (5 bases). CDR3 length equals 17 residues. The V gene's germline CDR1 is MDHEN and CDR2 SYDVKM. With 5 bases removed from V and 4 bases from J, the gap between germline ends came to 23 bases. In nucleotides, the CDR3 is TGTGCCAGCAGTCCCATTCAGGGTGATTCGCTTCGAGAGACCCAGTACTTC. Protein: CASSPIQGDSLRETQYF. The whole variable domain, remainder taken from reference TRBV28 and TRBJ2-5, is DVKVTQSSRYLVKRTGEKVFLECVQDMDHENMFWYRQDPGLGLRLIYFSYDVKMKEKGDIPEGYSVSREKKERFSLILESASTNQTSMYLCASSPIQGDSLRETQYFGPGTRLLVL.

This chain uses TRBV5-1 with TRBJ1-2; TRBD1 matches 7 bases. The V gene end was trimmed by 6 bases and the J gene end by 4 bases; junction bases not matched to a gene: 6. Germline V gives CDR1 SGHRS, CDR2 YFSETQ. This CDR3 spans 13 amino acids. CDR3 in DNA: TGCGCCAGCACCCGGGACAGTTCCTATGGCTACACCTTC. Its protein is CASTRDSSYGYTF. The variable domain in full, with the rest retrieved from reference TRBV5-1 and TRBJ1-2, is KAGVTQTPRYLIKTRGQQVTLSCSPISGHRSVSWYQQTPGQGLQFLFEYFSETQRNKGNFPGRFSGRQFSNSRSEMNVSTLELGDSALYLCASTRDSSYGYTFGSGTRLTVV.

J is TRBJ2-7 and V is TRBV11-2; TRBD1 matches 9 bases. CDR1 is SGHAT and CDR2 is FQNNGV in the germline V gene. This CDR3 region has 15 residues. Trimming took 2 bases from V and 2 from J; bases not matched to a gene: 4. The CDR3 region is CASSLFGTGPYEQYF. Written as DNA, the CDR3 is TGTGCCAGCAGCTTATTTGGGACAGGGCCCTACGAGCAGTACTTC.

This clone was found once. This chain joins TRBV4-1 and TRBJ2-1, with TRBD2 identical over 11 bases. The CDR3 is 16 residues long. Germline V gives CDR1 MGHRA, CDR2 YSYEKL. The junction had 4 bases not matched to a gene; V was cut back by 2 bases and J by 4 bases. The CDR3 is CASSQQLAGAYNEQFF. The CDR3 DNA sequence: TGCGCCAGCAGCCAACAACTAGCGGGAGCTTACAATGAGCAGTTCTTC.

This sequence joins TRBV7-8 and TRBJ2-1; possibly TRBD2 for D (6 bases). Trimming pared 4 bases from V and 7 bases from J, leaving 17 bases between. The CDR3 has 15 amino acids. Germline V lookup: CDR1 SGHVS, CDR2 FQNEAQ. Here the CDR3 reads CASSYLTGARNEQFF. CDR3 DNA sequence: TGTGCCAGCAGCTATCTGACGGGAGCGAGAAATGAGCAGTTCTTC.

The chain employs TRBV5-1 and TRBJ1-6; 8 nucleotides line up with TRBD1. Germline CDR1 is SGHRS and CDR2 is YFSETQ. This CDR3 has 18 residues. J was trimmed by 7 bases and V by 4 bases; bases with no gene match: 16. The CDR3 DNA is TGCGCCAGCAGCGCTGAGCTTAGGCCAGGGGGCACCAATTCACCCCTCCACTTT. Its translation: CASSAELRPGGTNSPLHF.

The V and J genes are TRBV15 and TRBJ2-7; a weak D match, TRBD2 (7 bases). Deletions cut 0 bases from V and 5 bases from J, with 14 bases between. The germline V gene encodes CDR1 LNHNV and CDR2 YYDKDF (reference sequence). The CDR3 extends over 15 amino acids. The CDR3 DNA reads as TGTGCCACCAGCAGAGATATGGGGGGGGCCCACGAGCAGTACTTC. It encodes CATSRDMGGAHEQYF.

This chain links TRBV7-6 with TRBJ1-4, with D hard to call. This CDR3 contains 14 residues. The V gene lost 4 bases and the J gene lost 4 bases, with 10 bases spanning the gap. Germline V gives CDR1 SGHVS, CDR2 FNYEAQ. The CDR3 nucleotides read TGTGCCAGCAGCTCCGAGGGCCGTAATGAAAAACTGTTTTTT. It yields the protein CASSSEGRNEKLFF.

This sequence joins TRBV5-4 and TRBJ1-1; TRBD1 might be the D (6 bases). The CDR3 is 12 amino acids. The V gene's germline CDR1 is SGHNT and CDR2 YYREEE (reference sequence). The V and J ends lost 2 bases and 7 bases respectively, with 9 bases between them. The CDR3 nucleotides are TGTGCCAGCAGCTTAGACAGGAATGAAGCTTTCTTT. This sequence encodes CASSLDRNEAFF.

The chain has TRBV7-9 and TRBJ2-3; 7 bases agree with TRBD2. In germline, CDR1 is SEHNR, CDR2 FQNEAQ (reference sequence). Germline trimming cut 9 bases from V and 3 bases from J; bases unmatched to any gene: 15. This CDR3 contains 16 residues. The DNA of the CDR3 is TGTGCCAGTTCCCTTCGGCCTAGCGGTCAGACAGATACGCAGTATTTT. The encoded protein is CASSLRPSGQTDTQYF.

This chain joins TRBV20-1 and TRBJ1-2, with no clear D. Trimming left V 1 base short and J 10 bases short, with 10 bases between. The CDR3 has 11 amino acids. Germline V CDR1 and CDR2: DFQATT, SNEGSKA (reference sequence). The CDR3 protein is CSARGLTPYTF. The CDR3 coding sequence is TGCAGTGCTAGAGGACTGACTCCCTACACCTTC.

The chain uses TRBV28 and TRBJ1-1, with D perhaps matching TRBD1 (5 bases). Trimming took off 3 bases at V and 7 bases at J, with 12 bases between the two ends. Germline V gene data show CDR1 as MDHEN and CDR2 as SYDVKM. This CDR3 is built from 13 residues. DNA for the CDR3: TGTGCCAGCAGTTTCGGAGGGGAACTTGAAGCTTTCTTT. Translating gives CASSFGGELEAFF.

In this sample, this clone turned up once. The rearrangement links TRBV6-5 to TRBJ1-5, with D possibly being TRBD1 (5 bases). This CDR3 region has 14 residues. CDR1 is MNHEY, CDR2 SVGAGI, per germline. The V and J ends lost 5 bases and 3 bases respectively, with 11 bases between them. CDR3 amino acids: CASSARDSNQPQHF. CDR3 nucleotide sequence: TGTGCCAGCAGTGCCCGGGACTCCAATCAGCCCCAGCATTTT.

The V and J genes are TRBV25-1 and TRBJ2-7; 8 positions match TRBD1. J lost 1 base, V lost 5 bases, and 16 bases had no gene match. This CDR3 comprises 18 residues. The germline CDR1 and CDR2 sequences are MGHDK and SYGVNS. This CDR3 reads CASSSPPIQGASSYEQYF. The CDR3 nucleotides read TGTGCCAGCAGTTCACCCCCGATCCAGGGGGCTTCATCCTACGAGCAGTACTTC.

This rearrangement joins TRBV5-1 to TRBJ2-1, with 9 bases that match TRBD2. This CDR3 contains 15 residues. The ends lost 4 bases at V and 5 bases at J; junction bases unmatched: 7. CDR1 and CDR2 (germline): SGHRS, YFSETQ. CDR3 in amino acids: CASSELAGYNNEQFF. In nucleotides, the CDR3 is TGCGCCAGCAGCGAACTAGCGGGCTACAACAATGAGCAGTTCTTC.